These T cell receptor beta chains were read from a single sample in a study of blood T cell repertoires in COVID-19. The table came from immunoSEQ multiplex PCR; TCRdb's copy has only in-frame clones and leaves some out. Of tens of thousands of clones in the sample, 79% were seen once. The sequenced material came from peripheral blood. These receptors all stem from a man in his 60s with active or convalescent COVID-19. Both conserved end residues are part of each CDR3. The D gene is left open where the match is weak. Some rows have no size entry. The others give once, few or many, or a class for an expanded clone.

d_call j_call clone_size v_call cdr3_aa cdr3_nt
. TRBJ1-4 . TRBV28 CASMVLRGGREKLFF TGTGCCAGCATGGTCCTTAGGGGAGGTCGGGAAAAACTGTTTTTT
. TRBJ2-7 . TRBV27 CASSSGGPFNEQYF TGTGCCAGCAGTTCCGGGGGGCCCTTCAACGAGCAGTACTTC
TRBD1 TRBJ2-7 . TRBV28 CAIKDRGYEQYF TGTGCCATCAAAGACAGGGGCTACGAGCAGTACTTC
. TRBJ1-1 . TRBV7-3 CASSLNQAGTEAFF TGTGCCAGCAGCTTAAACCAGGCGGGCACTGAAGCTTTCTTT
. TRBJ2-3 . TRBV19 CASTGGRTDTQYF TGTGCCAGCACGGGGGGCCGCACAGATACGCAGTATTTT
. TRBJ2-2 . TRBV9 CASSVEHPGTGELFF TGTGCCAGCAGCGTGGAGCATCCTGGCACCGGGGAGCTGTTTTTT
TRBD1 TRBJ2-6 few TRBV4-2 CASSRTGTPLSGANVLTF TGTGCCAGCAGTAGGACAGGGACACCTCTCTCTGGGGCCAACGTCCTGACTTTC
TRBD1 TRBJ1-4 . TRBV25-1 CASRTGTGYEKLFF TGTGCCAGCAGAACCGGGACAGGGTATGAAAAACTGTTTTTT
. TRBJ1-4 . TRBV6-1 CASSEVEWKLFF TGTGCCAGCAGTGAAGTGGAGTGGAAACTGTTTTTT
. TRBJ1-5 few TRBV19 CASSKLSNSNQPQHF TGTGCCAGTAGTAAACTTTCTAATAGCAATCAGCCCCAGCATTTT
TRBD2 TRBJ2-3 . TRBV9 CASSRSGATDTQYF TGTGCCAGCAGCAGAAGCGGGGCCACAGATACGCAGTATTTT
. TRBJ2-5 few TRBV5-4 CASSDQGLQETQYF TGTGCCAGCAGCGACCAGGGGCTCCAAGAGACCCAGTACTTC
TRBD1 TRBJ1-3 . TRBV28 CASEDRGPTGNTIYF TGTGCCAGCGAAGACAGGGGGCCCACTGGAAACACCATATATTTT
TRBD1 TRBJ1-5 . TRBV28 CASSLRDSHSNQPQHF TGTGCCAGCAGTCTACGGGACAGTCATAGCAATCAGCCCCAGCATTTT
TRBD1 TRBJ1-1 . TRBV6-5 CATGDRGHTEAFF TGTGCCACTGGGGACAGGGGGCACACTGAAGCTTTCTTT
. TRBJ1-5 . TRBV10-3 CAISGDTYQPQHF TGTGCCATCAGTGGGGACACCTATCAGCCCCAGCATTTT
TRBD1 TRBJ1-5 . TRBV19 CASSTGTGLGNQPQHF TGTGCCAGTAGTACCGGGACAGGCCTAGGCAATCAGCCCCAGCATTTT
. TRBJ1-1 . TRBV6-6 CASRETGSRLEAFF TGTGCCAGCAGAGAGACAGGTTCCCGGCTTGAAGCTTTCTTT
TRBD1 TRBJ2-5 . TRBV7-2 CASSYVQGAGETQYF TGTGCCAGCAGCTATGTACAGGGGGCTGGGGAGACCCAGTACTTC
TRBD1 TRBJ1-1 . TRBV27 CASSLGTGRSAFF TGTGCCAGCAGTTTAGGGACAGGACGGTCGGCTTTCTTT
. TRBJ2-7 few TRBV7-9 CASSLDGDQGMFDEQYF TGTGCCAGCAGCTTAGATGGGGATCAGGGGATGTTTGACGAGCAGTACTTC
. TRBJ2-5 . TRBV7-8 CASSSGTGGAQYF TGTGCCAGCAGCTCCGGGACTGGAGGGGCCCAGTACTTC
. TRBJ1-4 . TRBV3-1/TRBV3-2 CASSQSQGEKLFF TGTGCCAGCAGCCAATCCCAGGGGGAAAAACTGTTTTTT
. TRBJ1-5 . TRBV4-2 CASSQDRAQPQHF TGTGCCAGCAGCCAAGACAGGGCCCAGCCCCAGCATTTT